This entry is about one TCR beta chain. The antigen this receptor binds is unknown. Base qualities were left out, and no much larger clone turns up one base away. These data originate in a study of cytomegalovirus exposure and HLA in healthy donors (dated by TCRdb to about 2017). Study-level background: An earlier analysis of 587 of the donors reported roughly 270 Gb of sequence data and 117 million unique TCR beta sequences from 190 million or so T cells. An early release covering 500 to 750 HLA-typed donors comprised roughly 300 gigabases of sequencing data and around 86 million unique TCR sequences. Among the roughly 390 genotyped donors, more than 70% belonged to the genetic ancestry cluster associated with self-reported Caucasian donors. The study was designed to test whether signatures of past pathogen exposure could be identified by cataloging public T cell receptors. The study used immunosequencing to profile the T cell repertoires of approximately 640 subjects and linked those repertoires to cytomegalovirus serostatus. A separate validation cohort of roughly 120 different subjects was used in addition to the roughly 670-subject first cohort. High-throughput TCR immunosequencing, statistical association of individual TCRs with disease status, and machine learning were combined to predict cytomegalovirus infection status. A later analysis re-analyzed previously published TCR beta repertoires from 550 to 700 donors and added high-resolution HLA genotyping to study TCR occurrence patterns. Rather than drawing on any new phenotypic data, the later analysis identified candidate immune exposures from TCR beta sequences and the way those sequences occurred across donors. To decide whether each TCR beta V gene segment behaved as functional or pseudogenic, an earlier analysis of some 540 of the donors relied on high-throughput TCR beta sequencing. Donor age, sex, ethnicity and CMV serostatus were compiled together with the repertoire data. Genome-wide SNP genotypes for about three fifths of the 666 donors were used in a later genetic analysis, which treated that subset as a discovery cohort. Every repertoire in the discovery cohort had been generated on one and the same sequencing platform. HLA typing covered class I and class II loci at four-digit resolution. The number of donors typed differed by locus, with 629-630 for A, B, C, DRB1 and DQB1, over 500 for DQA1, some 570 for DPA1, and around 450 for DPB1. Four to six DR-DQ haplotypes were handled as single units for association and clustering, since linkage in the cohort was strong. Across 398 genotyped donors of the cohort, an average of approximately 220,000 unique TCR beta nucleotide sequences per donor were sequenced, and roughly 17% of those sequences were non-productive.

The study at large found these results: Specific HLA alleles were associated with 15,000 to 20,000 TCR beta sequences at a false discovery rate of 0.05 in a later analysis. Compared with equally common non-associated chains, HLA-associated TCR beta chains in a later analysis were more clonally expanded and had lower generation probabilities. In an earlier analysis of approximately 590 of the donors, most TCR beta V segments were observed in productive rearrangements about 87% or about 30% of the time, broadly matching IMGT annotations. Most TCR sequences were observed very rarely across donors, whereas some public TCRs were present in many individuals. HLA typing was unavailable for some donors at each locus, so association tests used only the typed subset. A further reported finding was that TCR beta sequences accurately predicted the HLA-A and HLA-B alleles for most subjects in the first cohort. A later analysis found that TCR association rates varied across HLA loci, with DRB1 alleles showing the most associated TCRs and HLA-C alleles the fewest. In a later analysis, several top co-occurrence clusters were reported to appear linked to parvovirus B19, influenza, CMV and Epstein-Barr virus. CMV serostatus was the only immune exposure information available for the cohort. Because counts were too low, some 17 rarely observed V segments, including chromosome 9 orphons, were excluded from the earlier analysis of under 650 of the donors. It was suggested by the authors that the approach could potentially be generalized to other disease states and immunological phenotypes. In a later genetic analysis, fewer N-insertions in productive TCRs were reported among donors in an Asian-associated ancestry cluster than the 666-donor mean. Linkage disequilibrium might explain the correlated functional status among segregating V segments, but an unknown experimental factor could not be ruled out. In both the original and validation cohorts, the classifier was reported to diagnose cytomegalovirus status with high specificity and sensitivity. In this cohort, only TCR beta chains were sequenced, and detectable features were limited by the absence of alpha or paired-chain data. In a later analysis, most CMV-associated TCR beta chains were found to appear HLA-restricted, with HLA associations seemingly driven largely by CMV exposure. In vitro tests confirmed that three of the cytomegalovirus-associated TCR beta chains recognize cytomegalovirus antigens. Some IMGT-functional V segments, including TRBV6-2 and TRBV6-3, could not be told apart with the 87-base-pair reads, so those segments were excluded. An association between a missense DCLRE1C variant and V-gene and J-gene trimming of TCR beta chains was found in a later genetic analysis and replicated in an independent cohort. The sequencing pipeline was judged likely to have produced a cluster of highly shared sequence variants as a technical artifact. Assigning TCR associations to individual alleles was difficult when HLA alleles, especially DR and DQ, strongly co-occurred. A total of 150 to 200 TCR beta chains were listed by the study as associated with cytomegalovirus. Sequencing depth was assumed to be roughly uniform across donors in the presence/absence analyses, though that assumption may not hold.

Library method: the immunoSEQ multiplex PCR assay. The multiplex PCR relied on a mix of 60 forward primers for TCR Vbeta segments and 13 reverse primers for TCR Jbeta segments. The CDR3 region of rearranged TCR beta genes was amplified from genomic DNA by a multiplex PCR assay. The Illumina HiSeq System was used to sequence the amplified TCR beta libraries as 87-base-pair reads. The authors' analysis ran thus. A later analysis tallied some 79 million unique TCR beta chains across the 600 to 700 repertoires, and about 10 million of those chains were shared by two or more donors. Raw reads were error-corrected and collapsed into unique sequences by a nearest-neighbor algorithm in which closely related sequences were merged to remove PCR and sequencing errors. Alignment of CDR3 sequences to IMGT reference sequences was used to assign V, D and J gene segments. For a sequence to be retained, a match of at least six nucleotides was required to both a V gene segment and a J gene segment. A rearrangement counted as productive if the CDR3 had no stop codons and remained in frame with V and J, and every other rearrangement counted as non-productive. CDR3 was defined according to IMGT convention as the region running from the second conserved V-encoded cysteine to the conserved J-encoded phenylalanine. The earlier analysis of 587 of the donors excluded any sequence lacking an unambiguous match to a single V gene segment. In an earlier analysis of several hundred of the donors, a V segment was called functional when productive rearrangements were above 56.7%, and segregating when the standard deviation between donors exceeded 5%. A statistical classification framework was developed to diagnose cytomegalovirus status using the catalog of TCR beta chain sequences. V and J gene assignment, in a later analysis, came from comparing TCR nucleotide sequences with IMGT/GENE-DB human TR gene sequences. In a later analysis, CDR3 sequences and most-parsimonious VDJ recombination scenarios were assigned using the TCRdist pipeline. In a later analysis, each TCR beta chain was defined by its CDR3 amino acid sequence together with its V-gene family, and reads lacking a unique V-gene family were excluded. As a way to deal with suspected cross-contamination and a sequencing artifact, a later analysis dropped 450 to 600 nucleotide sequences that were highly shared and had low generation probability. In a later analysis, a clonal expansion index for each public chain was calculated from normalized within-repertoire ranks of inferred template counts. In a later analysis, generation probabilities were computed using a VDJ recombination model fitted to out-of-frame rearrangements, and the results were checked against IGoR. In a later analysis, hypergeometric tests were used to score TCR-TCR, TCR-HLA and TCR-CMV co-occurrence, with a repertoire-size bias correction applied to TCR pairs. False discovery rates were estimated in a later analysis by permuting HLA or CMV assignments 20 times. In a later analysis, co-occurring TCRs were grouped with DBSCAN, and TCRdist sequence similarity was added when clustering was performed within HLA-allele-positive subsets. Repertoires with fewer than 30,000 or more than 120,000 public chains, plus five repertoires with anomalous nucleotide sharing, were excluded from co-occurrence clustering. Drawn from immuneACCESS, this table holds only the in-frame rearrangements with V and J called that TCRdb kept. Clones are partly lost; checked studies trace under half to an unresolved V gene and leave the rest unexplained. V and J calls plus clone size are reproduced from that table; the DNA served to infer D and trimming. Here the sample has roughly 200,000 clones; approximately 86% occur a single time. The top ten constitute less than 0.35% of the sample.

The cohort was made up of roughly 670 healthy bone marrow donors. At the time of sampling, every cohort member was nominally healthy, though immune exposures that went unrecorded were likely present. The donor tested CMV seronegative and was one of the 352 seronegative cohort members. A peripheral blood sample was provided by each donor, and peripheral blood mononuclear cells were used for TCR beta sequencing. The Qiagen DNeasy Blood Extraction Kit was used to extract genomic DNA from the blood cell samples. For CDR1 and CDR2, the germline V gene lists MDHEN and SYDVKM. V is trimmed back by 7 bases and J by 4 bases, and the junction contains 10 bases that no gene match accounts for. Reading from cysteine to phenylalanine, the CDR3 counts 15 amino acids. Only the CDR3 part of the read is kept: 45 bases, read in frame from the first base.

The chain employs TRBV28 and TRBJ2-1; 7 bases in the junction line up with TRBD1. The receptor was isolated from a woman in her 30s in good health and CMV-seronegative. The material sequenced was PBMCs. The nucleotide sequence is given as TGTGCCAGCATGGTGGGGACAGCAGAGTACAATGAGCAGTTCTTC. It encodes CASMVGTAEYNEQFF.